This T cell receptor (beta chain) was recorded in a study of control samples from healthy donors and cancer patients. Here immunoSEQ multiplex PCR was the method, and the copy in TCRdb shows in-frame clones only, minus some. Of approximately 220,000 clones in the sample, 85% to 95% were seen once. This TCR was sampled from a man aged 45-65 years in good health. Material: blood.

CDR3: CASSSQGNNYGYTF. The CDR3 coding sequence is TGTGCCAGCAGTTCACAGGGGAATAACTATGGCTACACCTTC. The rearrangement uses TRBV27 and TRBJ1-2; 7 nucleotides line up with TRBD1. The germline V gene has CDR1 MNHEY and CDR2 SMNVEV (reference sequence). Trimming removed 4 bases from V and 1 base from J; junction bases left unmatched: 3. This CDR3 has 14 amino acids.